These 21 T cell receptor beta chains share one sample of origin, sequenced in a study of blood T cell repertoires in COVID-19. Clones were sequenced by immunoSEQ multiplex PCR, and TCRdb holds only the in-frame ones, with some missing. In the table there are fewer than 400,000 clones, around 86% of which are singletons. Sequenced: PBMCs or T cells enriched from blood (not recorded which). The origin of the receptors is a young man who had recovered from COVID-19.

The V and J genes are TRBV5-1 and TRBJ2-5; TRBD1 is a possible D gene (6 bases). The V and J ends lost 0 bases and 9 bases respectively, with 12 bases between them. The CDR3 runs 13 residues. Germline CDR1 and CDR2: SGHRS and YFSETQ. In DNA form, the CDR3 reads TGCGCCAGCAGCTTGGCCGCAGGGGCGGCCCAGTACTTC. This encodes CASSLAAGAAQYF.

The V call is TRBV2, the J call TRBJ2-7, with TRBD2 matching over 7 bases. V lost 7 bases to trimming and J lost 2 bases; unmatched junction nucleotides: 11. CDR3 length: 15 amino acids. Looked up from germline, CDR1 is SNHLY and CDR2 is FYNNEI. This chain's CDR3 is CASIPGLTHAYEQYF. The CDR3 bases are TGTGCCAGCATCCCGGGACTAACTCATGCCTACGAGCAGTACTTC. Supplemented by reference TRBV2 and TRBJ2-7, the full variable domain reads EPEVTQTPSHQVTQMGQEVILRCVPISNHLYFYWYRQILGQKVEFLVSFYNNEISEKSEIFDDQFSVERPDGSNFTLKIRSTKLEDSAMYFCASIPGLTHAYEQYFGPGTRLTVT.

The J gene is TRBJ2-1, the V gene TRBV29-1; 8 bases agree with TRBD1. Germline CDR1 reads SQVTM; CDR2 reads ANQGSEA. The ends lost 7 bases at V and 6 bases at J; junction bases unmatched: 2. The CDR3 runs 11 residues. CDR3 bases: TGCAGCGCCCAGGGGGCCAATGAGCAGTTCTTC. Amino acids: CSAQGANEQFF.

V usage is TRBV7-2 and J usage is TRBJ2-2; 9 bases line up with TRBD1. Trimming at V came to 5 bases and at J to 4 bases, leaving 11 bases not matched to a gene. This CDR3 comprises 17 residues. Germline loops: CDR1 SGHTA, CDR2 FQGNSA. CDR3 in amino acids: CASSTYGTGLTTGELFF. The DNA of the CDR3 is TGTGCCAGCAGCACCTACGGGACAGGGCTTACCACCGGGGAGCTGTTTTTT.

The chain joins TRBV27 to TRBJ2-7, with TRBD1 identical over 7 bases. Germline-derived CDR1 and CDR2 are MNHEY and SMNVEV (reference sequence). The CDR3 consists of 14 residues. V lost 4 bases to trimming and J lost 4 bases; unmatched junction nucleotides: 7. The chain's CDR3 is CASSYRQGIYEQYF. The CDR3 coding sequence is TGTGCCAGCAGTTACCGACAGGGTATATACGAGCAGTACTTC.

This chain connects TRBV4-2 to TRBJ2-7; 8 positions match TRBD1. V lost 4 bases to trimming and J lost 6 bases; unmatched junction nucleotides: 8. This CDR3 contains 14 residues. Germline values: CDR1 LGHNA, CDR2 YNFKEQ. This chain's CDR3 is CASSPGQGSFEQYF. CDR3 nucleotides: TGTGCCAGCAGCCCCGGACAGGGCTCGTTCGAGCAGTACTTC.

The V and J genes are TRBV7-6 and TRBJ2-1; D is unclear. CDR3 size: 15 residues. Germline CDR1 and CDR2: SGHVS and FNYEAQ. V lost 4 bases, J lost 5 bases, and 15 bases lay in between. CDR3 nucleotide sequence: TGTGCCAGCAGCTCACCCGGTTCCTTTAACAATGAGCAGTTCTTC. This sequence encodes CASSSPGSFNNEQFF.

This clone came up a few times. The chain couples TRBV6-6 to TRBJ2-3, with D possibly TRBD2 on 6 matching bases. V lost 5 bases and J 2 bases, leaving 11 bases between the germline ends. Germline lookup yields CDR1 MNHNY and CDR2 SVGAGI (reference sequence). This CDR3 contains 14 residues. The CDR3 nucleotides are TGTGCCAGCAGTCCGGGACTCTTCACAGATACGCAGTATTTT. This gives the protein CASSPGLFTDTQYF.

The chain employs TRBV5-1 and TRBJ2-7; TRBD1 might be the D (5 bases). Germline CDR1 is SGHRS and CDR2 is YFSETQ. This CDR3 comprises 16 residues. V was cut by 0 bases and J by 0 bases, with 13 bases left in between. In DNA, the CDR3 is TGCGCCAGCAGCTTGGGTTTAGGGGCCCCCTCCTACGAGCAGTACTTC. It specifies CASSLGLGAPSYEQYF.

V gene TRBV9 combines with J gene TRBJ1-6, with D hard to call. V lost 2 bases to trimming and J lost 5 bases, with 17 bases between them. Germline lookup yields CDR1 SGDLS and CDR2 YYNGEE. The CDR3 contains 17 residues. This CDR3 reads CASSVSFGRGNNSPLHF. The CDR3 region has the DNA TGTGCCAGCAGCGTCAGCTTCGGACGGGGTAATAATTCACCCCTCCACTTT.

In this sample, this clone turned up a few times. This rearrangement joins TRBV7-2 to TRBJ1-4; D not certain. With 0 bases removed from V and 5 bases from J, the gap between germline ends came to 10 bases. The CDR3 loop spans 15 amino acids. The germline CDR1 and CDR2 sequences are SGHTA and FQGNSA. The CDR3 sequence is CASSLAGSRNEKLFF. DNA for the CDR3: TGTGCCAGCAGCTTAGCCGGGTCGCGAAATGAAAAACTGTTTTTT.

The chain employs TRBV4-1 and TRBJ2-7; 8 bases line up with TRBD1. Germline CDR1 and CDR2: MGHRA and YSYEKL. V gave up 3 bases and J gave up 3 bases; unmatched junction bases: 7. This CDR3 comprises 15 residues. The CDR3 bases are TGCGCCAGCAGCCATCAAGGACAGGGATACTACGAGCAGTACTTC. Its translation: CASSHQGQGYYEQYF.

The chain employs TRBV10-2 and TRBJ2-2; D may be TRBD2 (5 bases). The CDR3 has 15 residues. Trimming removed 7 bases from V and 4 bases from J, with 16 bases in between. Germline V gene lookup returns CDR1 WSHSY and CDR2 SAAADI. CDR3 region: CASKIAHGSTGELFF. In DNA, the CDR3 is TGCGCCAGCAAAATTGCCCATGGGAGCACCGGGGAGCTGTTTTTT.

The CDR3 DNA follows: TGTGCCAGCCTTGTTGATAGCGGGACCGCTCGGGAGCAGTACTTC. Protein sequence: CASLVDSGTAREQYF. V is TRBV11-3 and J is TRBJ2-7, with 8 bases aligning to TRBD2. Germline-derived CDR1 and CDR2 are SGHNT and YENEEA. V shed 8 bases and J 7 bases; nucleotides not matched to a gene: 16. The CDR3 runs to 15 residues. Looking up the rest from reference TRBV11-3 and TRBJ2-7 gives the full variable domain: EAGVVQSPRYKIIEKKQPVAFWCNPISGHNTLYWYLQNLGQGPELLIRYENEEAVDDSQLPKDRFSAERLKGVDSTLKIQPAELGDSAVYLCASLVDSGTAREQYFGPGTRLTVT.

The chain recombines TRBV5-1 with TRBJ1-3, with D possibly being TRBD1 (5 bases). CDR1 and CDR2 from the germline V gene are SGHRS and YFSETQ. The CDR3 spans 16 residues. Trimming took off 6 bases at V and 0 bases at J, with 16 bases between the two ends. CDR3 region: CASTTAAGGSGNTIYF. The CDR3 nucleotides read TGCGCCAGCACCACCGCCGCGGGGGGCTCTGGAAACACCATATATTTT.

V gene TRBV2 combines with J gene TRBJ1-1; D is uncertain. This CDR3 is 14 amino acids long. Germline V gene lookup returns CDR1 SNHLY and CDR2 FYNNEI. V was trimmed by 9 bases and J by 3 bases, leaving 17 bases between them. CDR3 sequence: CASTGYVGYTEAFF. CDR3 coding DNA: TGTGCCAGTACCGGCTATGTGGGCTACACTGAAGCTTTCTTT.

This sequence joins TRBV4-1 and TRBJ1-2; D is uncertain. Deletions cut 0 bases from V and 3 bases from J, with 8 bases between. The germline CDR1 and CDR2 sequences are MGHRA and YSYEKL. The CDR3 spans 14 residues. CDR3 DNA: TGCGCCAGCAGCCAAGATCCAACGGACTATGGCTACACCTTC. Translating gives CASSQDPTDYGYTF.

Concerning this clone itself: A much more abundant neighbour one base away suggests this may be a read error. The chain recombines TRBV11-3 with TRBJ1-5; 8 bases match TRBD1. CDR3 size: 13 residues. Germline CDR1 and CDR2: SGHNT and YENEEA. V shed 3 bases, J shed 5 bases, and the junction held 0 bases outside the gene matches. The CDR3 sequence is CASSLTGDQPQHF. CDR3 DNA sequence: TGTGCCAGCAGCTTGACAGGGGATCAGCCCCAGCATTTT.

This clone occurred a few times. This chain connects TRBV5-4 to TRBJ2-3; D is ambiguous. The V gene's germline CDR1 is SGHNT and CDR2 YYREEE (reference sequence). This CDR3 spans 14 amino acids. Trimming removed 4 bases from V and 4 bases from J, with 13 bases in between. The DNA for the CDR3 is TGTGCCAGCAGCCCCCGTCTCGAGCCAGATACGCAGTATTTT. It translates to CASSPRLEPDTQYF.

CDR3 region: CASSKELRPRLAKNIQYF. In DNA, the CDR3 is TGTGCCAGCAGCAAAGAGCTCAGGCCAAGGTTGGCCAAAAACATTCAGTACTTC. J is TRBJ2-4 and V is TRBV21-1; the table assigns TRBD1, which was not confirmed against the DNA. TRBV21-1 is described as a pseudogene. The CDR3 is 18 amino acids.

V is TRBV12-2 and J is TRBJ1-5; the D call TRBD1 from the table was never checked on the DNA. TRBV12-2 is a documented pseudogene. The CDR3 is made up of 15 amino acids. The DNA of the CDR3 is TGTGCAAGTCGCTCCTCCGGACAGGGAGGTCAGCCCCAGCATTTT. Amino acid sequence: CASRSSGQGGQPQHF.